Presented here are 32 T cell receptor beta chains from one specimen sequenced in a study of beta chain features in type 1 diabetes. The whole isolated RNA underwent reverse transcription, so sequencing captured expressed TCRB transcripts. Measured with immunoSEQ multiplex PCR; TCRdb has only the in-frame clones, and not every one. The sample contains roughly 500,000 clones, 30% of which appear only once. Sequencing used naive CD4+ T cells from blood. Source of these receptors: a man between 18 and 29 years old in good health.

This clone was picked up one time. The chain's CDR3 is CATSRDWTAPRDTEAFF. DNA for the CDR3: TGTGCCACCAGCAGAGATTGGACGGCCCCGAGGGACACTGAAGCTTTCTTT. The V call is TRBV15, the J call TRBJ1-1; D remains unclear. Trimming took off 0 bases at V and 3 bases at J, with 17 bases between the two ends. The CDR3 consists of 17 residues. Germline V CDR1 and CDR2: LNHNV, YYDKDF (reference sequence).

This clone was counted between two and nine times. CDR3 in DNA: TGTGCCAGCAGTGAACCGGGGGCGAGCCAGCCCCAGCATTTT. Translation gives CASSEPGASQPQHF. The V and J genes are TRBV25-1 and TRBJ1-5, with TRBD1 as a possible D gene (6 bases). CDR1 and CDR2 from the germline V gene are MGHDK and SYGVNS. This CDR3 has 14 residues. V was pared by 2 bases and J by 7 bases, with 12 bases between.

The V gene is TRBV18, the J gene TRBJ2-5; 8 bases are a match to TRBD2. The CDR3 consists of 15 residues. The ends lost 4 bases at V and 4 bases at J; junction bases unmatched: 8. Germline V gene data show CDR1 as KGHSH and CDR2 as LQKENI. In DNA form, the CDR3 reads TGTGCCAGCTCACGCGAAGCGGGAGACTTAGAGACCCAGTACTTC. This encodes CASSREAGDLETQYF.

This clone was observed a handful of times. The chain combines TRBV9 with TRBJ2-1; D may correspond to TRBD1 or TRBD2 (5 bases each). CDR3 length: 15 amino acids. Germline loops: CDR1 SGDLS, CDR2 YYNGEE. Trimming took 4 bases from V and 3 from J, leaving 14 bases between them. CDR3: CASSPNQGDYNEQFF. The CDR3, as DNA: TGTGCCAGCAGCCCGAACCAGGGAGACTACAATGAGCAGTTCTTC.

This clone was recorded only once. This rearrangement joins TRBV6-5 to TRBJ2-3; 9 bases are a match to TRBD2. Germline assignment: CDR1 MNHEY and CDR2 SVGAGI. J was trimmed by 5 bases and V by 6 bases; bases with no gene match: 0. This CDR3 is built from 12 residues. The CDR3 bases are TGTGCCAGCAGACTAGCGGGAGATACGCAGTATTTT. Translation gives CASRLAGDTQYF.

The table lists this clone with a few counts. CDR3 sequence reads: CASSLAYNTYGYTF. In DNA, the CDR3 is TGTGCCAGCAGCTTGGCATACAACACCTATGGCTACACCTTC. The V gene is TRBV5-6, the J gene TRBJ1-2; the D is unclear. V lost 0 bases and J 4 bases, leaving 10 bases between the germline ends. The CDR3 length is 14 residues. Germline CDR1 reads SGHDT; CDR2 reads YYEEEE. Full variable domain (missing parts from reference TRBV5-6 and TRBJ1-2): DAGVTQSPTHLIKTRGQQVTLRCSPKSGHDTVSWYQQALGQGPQFIFQYYEEEERQRGNFPDRFSGHQFPNYSSELNVNALLLGDSALYLCASSLAYNTYGYTFGSGTRLTVV.

Comment on this clone: Distinct nucleotide sequences in the sample also encode this CDR3. The chain is built from TRBV30 and TRBJ2-5; no firm D call. The germline V gene has CDR1 GTSNPN and CDR2 SVGIG (reference sequence). Trimming pared 0 bases from V and 4 bases from J, leaving 6 bases between. This CDR3 is 12 amino acids long. The chain's CDR3 is CAWSVRRETQYF. CDR3 coding DNA: TGTGCCTGGAGTGTTAGGCGAGAGACCCAGTACTTC.

The rearrangement links TRBV2 to TRBJ2-5; unclear D gene. CDR3 size: 14 residues. Deletions cut 1 base from V and 4 bases from J, with 10 bases between. The V gene's germline CDR1 is SNHLY and CDR2 FYNNEI. The DNA for the CDR3 is TGTGCCAGCAGTGAAGATCTGGCAAGAGAGACCCAGTACTTC. As protein: CASSEDLARETQYF.

This sequence joins TRBV2 and TRBJ2-4, with 11 bases aligning to TRBD2. Looked up from germline, CDR1 is SNHLY and CDR2 is FYNNEI. This CDR3 region has 16 residues. V was clipped by 6 bases and J by 0 bases; unmatched bases: 4. The CDR3 spells CASSLAGGKAKNIQYF. The CDR3 coding sequence is TGTGCCAGCAGCCTAGCGGGAGGCAAAGCCAAAAACATTCAGTACTTC.

The chain recombines TRBV4-3 with TRBJ2-5; D not certain. V was cut by 4 bases and J by 5 bases, with 17 bases left in between. CDR1 and CDR2 from the germline V gene are LGHNA and YSLEER. The CDR3 is made up of 15 amino acids. The CDR3 nucleotides are TGCGCCAGCAGCCGTCTGGGTGCGGATGGGGAGACCCAGTACTTC. It specifies CASSRLGADGETQYF.

The V call is TRBV4-3, the J call TRBJ2-7, with 9 bases that match TRBD1. The germline V gene has CDR1 LGHNA and CDR2 YSLEER. The CDR3 consists of 16 residues. V gave up 1 base and J gave up 5 bases; unmatched junction bases: 9. The CDR3 DNA follows: TGCGCCAGCAGCCAAGGACCGGGACAGGGACCCCACGAGCAGTACTTC. Amino acids: CASSQGPGQGPHEQYF.

The chain recombines TRBV30 with TRBJ2-3; maybe TRBD2 (5 bases). CDR3 length: 16 residues. Germline assignment: CDR1 GTSNPN and CDR2 SVGIG (reference sequence). Trimming cost V 4 bases and J 5 bases, with 22 bases left between them. The CDR3 coding sequence is TGTGCCTGGACCACCGGGCCGGGAAGAAAAGAAGATACGCAGTATTTT. This codes for CAWTTGPGRKEDTQYF.

This clone has only a few counts. V and J are TRBV19 and TRBJ2-7; 9 nucleotides line up with TRBD1. From germline, CDR1 is LNHDA and CDR2 SQIVND (reference sequence). V lost 5 bases, J lost 4 bases, and 12 bases stayed unmatched. The CDR3 consists of 16 residues. This CDR3 is CASSLNPGQGLYEQYF. The CDR3 DNA follows: TGTGCCAGTAGTCTTAATCCGGGACAGGGACTTTACGAGCAGTACTTC.

V is TRBV5-1 and J is TRBJ1-1; 9 bases are a match to TRBD1. The germline V gene encodes CDR1 SGHRS and CDR2 YFSETQ. This CDR3 comprises 15 residues. Trimming cost V 3 bases and J 0 bases; bases outside gene matches: 3. CDR3 DNA sequence: TGCGCCAGCAGCTCGGGACAGGGAATGAACACTGAAGCTTTCTTT. Protein sequence: CASSSGQGMNTEAFF.

The chain is built from TRBV4-3 and TRBJ2-3, with 10 bases fitting TRBD2. This CDR3 spans 17 amino acids. In germline, CDR1 is LGHNA, CDR2 YSLEER. V lost 1 base to trimming and J lost 0 bases; unmatched junction nucleotides: 4. The chain's CDR3 is CASSQVTTSGSTDTQYF. CDR3 nucleotides: TGCGCCAGCAGCCAAGTGACGACTAGCGGGAGCACAGATACGCAGTATTTT.

This chain uses TRBV6-5 with TRBJ1-5, with a weak D call TRBD1 (6 bases). Trimming left V 5 bases short and J 7 bases short, with 9 bases between. Germline V CDR1 and CDR2: MNHEY, SVGAGI. The CDR3 has 12 residues. The CDR3 coding sequence is TGTGCCAGCAGTACAGGGAGACAGCCCCAGCATTTT. Protein: CASSTGRQPQHF.

A few counts support this clone. Other DNA sequences in the sample encode the same CDR3. The chain joins TRBV29-1 to TRBJ1-1; tentative D call: TRBD1 (6 bases). This CDR3 comprises 13 residues. Trimming took off 6 bases at V and 0 bases at J, with 11 bases between the two ends. CDR1 and CDR2 from the germline V gene are SQVTM and ANQGSEA. The CDR3 nucleotides read TGCAGCGTGCGGGGACAAATGAACACTGAAGCTTTCTTT. Protein product: CSVRGQMNTEAFF. The variable domain in full, completed from reference TRBV29-1 and TRBJ1-1, reads SAVISQKPSRDICQRGTSLTIQCQVDSQVTMMFWYRQQPGQSLTLIATANQGSEATYESGFVIDKFPISRPNLTFSTLTVSNMSPEDSSIYLCSVRGQMNTEAFFGQGTRLTVV.

The chain recombines TRBV5-1 with TRBJ2-7; 15 positions agree with TRBD2. V dropped 6 bases and J dropped 6; count of bases not matched to a gene: 4. This CDR3 has 14 amino acids. CDR1 is SGHRS and CDR2 is YFSETQ in the germline V gene. The CDR3 is CASTMGLAGGEQYF. In DNA form, the CDR3 reads TGCGCCAGCACAATGGGACTAGCGGGAGGCGAGCAGTACTTC.

The V gene is TRBV7-8, the J gene TRBJ2-5; 8 bases agree with TRBD1. The germline V gene has CDR1 SGHVS and CDR2 FQNEAQ. This CDR3 has 13 residues. The ends lost 8 bases at V and 1 base at J; junction bases unmatched: 3. CDR3 loop: CASGGQVQETQYF. The CDR3 region has the DNA TGTGCCAGCGGGGGACAGGTCCAAGAGACCCAGTACTTC.

This CDR3 reads CASRPRLAEGPDTQYF. DNA of the CDR3: TGTGCCAGCAGACCCAGACTAGCGGAGGGGCCAGATACGCAGTATTTT. V gene TRBV2 combines with J gene TRBJ2-3, with 9 bases aligning to TRBD2. The germline V gene has CDR1 SNHLY and CDR2 FYNNEI. V shed 6 bases and J 4 bases; nucleotides not matched to a gene: 11. The CDR3 is 16 residues long.

This CDR3 reads CASSPQSGGAYNEQFF. The CDR3 DNA reads TGTGCCAGCAGCCCCCAGTCAGGCGGAGCCTACAATGAGCAGTTCTTC. The chain has TRBV7-3 and TRBJ2-1; unclear D gene. Trimming removed 5 bases from V and 2 bases from J, with 16 bases in between. Per the germline V gene, CDR1 is SGHTA and CDR2 is FQGTGA. The CDR3 totals 16 residues.

The chain has TRBV7-9 and TRBJ2-7; D remains unclear. The V end lost 2 bases, the J end lost 0 bases, and 5 bases lay between the germline ends. The CDR3 is 13 residues long. CDR1 and CDR2 from the germline V gene are SEHNR and FQNEAQ (reference sequence). The CDR3 region is CASSLTDSYEQYF. CDR3 coding DNA: TGTGCCAGCAGCTTAACAGACTCCTACGAGCAGTACTTC.

This clone was counted only a few times. The rearrangement links TRBV5-4 to TRBJ2-7, with 11 bases that match TRBD2. The CDR3 is 16 amino acids. The V gene end was trimmed by 3 bases and the J gene end by 3 bases; junction bases not matched to a gene: 8. The germline V gene has CDR1 SGHNT and CDR2 YYREEE (reference sequence). The CDR3 DNA sequence: TGTGCCAGCAGCTCCACTAGCGGGAGACAGGTCTACGAGCAGTACTTC. It translates to CASSSTSGRQVYEQYF.

The rearrangement uses TRBV18 and TRBJ1-1; the match to TRBD1 covers 8 bases. The V gene end was trimmed by 2 bases and the J gene end by 4 bases; junction bases not matched to a gene: 6. CDR3 length: 15 amino acids. Per germline, CDR1 KGHSH and CDR2 LQKENI. This CDR3 reads CASSPRQGFGTEAFF. CDR3 in DNA: TGTGCCAGCTCACCAAGACAGGGGTTTGGCACTGAAGCTTTCTTT.

The CDR3 spells CASRPTLTGLPGQFF. The CDR3 DNA is TGTGCCAGCAGACCTACTCTGACGGGACTCCCTGGGCAGTTCTTC. The rearrangement uses TRBV7-2 and TRBJ2-1, with D maybe TRBD2 (6 bases). From germline, CDR1 is SGHTA and CDR2 FQGNSA. CDR3 size: 15 residues. Trimming stripped 6 bases from V and 12 bases from J, with 24 bases between.

The chain combines TRBV29-1 with TRBJ2-7; no reliable D call. The ends were cut back, 5 bases at V and 0 bases at J, with 11 bases in the middle. CDR3 length: 13 residues. Germline loops: CDR1 SQVTM, CDR2 ANQGSEA. CDR3 in amino acids: CSVHLRSSYEQYF. As DNA, the CDR3 is TGCAGCGTTCACCTCCGAAGCTCCTACGAGCAGTACTTC.

This clone was seen more than once but under ten times. J is TRBJ2-1 and V is TRBV7-2; tentatively, D is TRBD1 or TRBD2 (5 bases each). In germline, CDR1 is SGHTA, CDR2 FQGNSA. The CDR3 loop spans 15 amino acids. V lost 1 base and J lost 8, with 15 bases in between. The CDR3 coding sequence is TGTGCCAGCAGCTTAGAGGGGCCCGGGACCCATGAGCAGTTCTTC. It is translated as CASSLEGPGTHEQFF.

This clone was detected a few times. V and J are TRBV9 and TRBJ2-3; D is possibly TRBD2 (5 bases). This CDR3 is 15 amino acids long. V lost 2 bases to trimming and J lost 2 bases, with 12 bases between them. CDR1 and CDR2 from the germline V gene are SGDLS and YYNGEE. As DNA, the CDR3 is TGTGCCAGCAGCGTGGGGAGAACAAACACAGATACGCAGTATTTT. Translated, it gives CASSVGRTNTDTQYF.

The V and J genes are TRBV4-3 and TRBJ1-2; the D gene is possibly TRBD1 (6 bases). This CDR3 region has 14 residues. V gave up 4 bases and J gave up 3 bases, with 12 bases separating them. In germline, CDR1 is LGHNA, CDR2 YSLEER. The CDR3: CASSPGSGDYGYTF. The CDR3 nucleotides are TGCGCCAGCAGCCCCGGGTCAGGGGACTATGGCTACACCTTC.

The genes are TRBV30 and TRBJ1-2; 10 bases align to TRBD1. CDR3 size: 14 residues. CDR1 and CDR2 (germline): GTSNPN, SVGIG (reference sequence). V trimming: 3 bases; J trimming: 2 bases; junction bases outside the gene matches: 3. CDR3 coding DNA: TGTGCCTGGAGGGACAGGGGGATAAACTATGGCTACACCTTC. Protein sequence: CAWRDRGINYGYTF.

With regard to this clone: Other DNA variants within this sample encode the same CDR3. This rearrangement joins TRBV20-1 to TRBJ2-1; D gene uncertain. The CDR3 contains 11 residues. V shed 0 bases and J shed 8 bases, with 5 bases lying between them. The germline gives CDR1 DFQATT, CDR2 SNEGSKA (reference sequence). The CDR3 sequence is CSARDRYEQFF. For the CDR3, the DNA is TGCAGTGCTAGAGATAGATATGAGCAGTTCTTC.

This chain joins TRBV28 and TRBJ2-7; D remains unclear. Germline V gene sequence: CDR1 MDHEN, CDR2 SYDVKM. Trimming stripped 6 bases from V and 3 bases from J, with 12 bases between. There are 13 residues in the CDR3. The chain's CDR3 is CASRPPGFYEQYF. CDR3 bases: TGTGCCAGCAGGCCACCGGGCTTCTACGAGCAGTACTTC. Using reference TRBV28 and TRBJ2-7 for the parts outside the CDR3, the full variable domain is DVKVTQSSRYLVKRTGEKVFLECVQDMDHENMFWYRQDPGLGLRLIYFSYDVKMKEKGDIPEGYSVSREKKERFSLILESASTNQTSMYLCASRPPGFYEQYFGPGTRLTVT.